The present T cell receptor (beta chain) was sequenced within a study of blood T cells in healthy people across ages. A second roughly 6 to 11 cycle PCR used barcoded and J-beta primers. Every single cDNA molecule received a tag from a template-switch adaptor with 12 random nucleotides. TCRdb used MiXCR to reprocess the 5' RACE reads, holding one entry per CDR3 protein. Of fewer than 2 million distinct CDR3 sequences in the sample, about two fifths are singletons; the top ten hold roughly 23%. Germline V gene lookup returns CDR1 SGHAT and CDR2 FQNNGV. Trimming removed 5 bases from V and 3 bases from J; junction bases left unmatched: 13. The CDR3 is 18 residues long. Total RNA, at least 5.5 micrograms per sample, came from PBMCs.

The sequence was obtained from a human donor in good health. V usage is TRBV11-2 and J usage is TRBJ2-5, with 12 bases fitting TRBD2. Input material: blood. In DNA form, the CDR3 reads TGTGCCAGCAGCCATGGACTAGCGGGGCTCCTTGCCGAAGAGACCCAGTACTTC. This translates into CASSHGLAGLLAEETQYF.